The following is a T cell receptor beta chain sequence with its context. Its cognate antigen is unknown. Sequenced material consisted of expressed TCRB transcripts (all of the isolated RNA was reverse transcribed). Deep immunoSEQ sequencing covered naive, central memory and regulatory T cell samples. TCRdb keeps only in-frame clones here, not all; method: immunoSEQ multiplex PCR. The sample lists 640,000 or so clones, around 15% occurring once. The data were obtained in a study of beta chain features in type 1 diabetes. Study information: Across all samples, roughly 99 million sorted cells were examined.

The study's findings and limits: Significant though moderate, a shortening of TCRB CDR3s appeared in all four CD4+ subsets of Type 1 diabetes patients. Among type 1 diabetes patients, VDJ junctions had fewer insertions and more deletions.

This receptor was identified in a man between 18 and 29 years old with type 1 diabetes. The sample was naive CD4+ T cells from blood.

CDR3 coding DNA: TGTGCCAGCAGCTTGGCCGGGTATTCCTACGAGCAGTACTTC. Translating it yields CASSLAGYSYEQYF. The V gene is TRBV7-9, the J gene TRBJ2-7; D uncertain. CDR1 SEHNR and CDR2 FQNEAQ come from the germline V gene (reference sequence). With 3 bases removed from V and 1 base from J, the gap between germline ends came to 10 bases. The CDR3 spans 14 residues.